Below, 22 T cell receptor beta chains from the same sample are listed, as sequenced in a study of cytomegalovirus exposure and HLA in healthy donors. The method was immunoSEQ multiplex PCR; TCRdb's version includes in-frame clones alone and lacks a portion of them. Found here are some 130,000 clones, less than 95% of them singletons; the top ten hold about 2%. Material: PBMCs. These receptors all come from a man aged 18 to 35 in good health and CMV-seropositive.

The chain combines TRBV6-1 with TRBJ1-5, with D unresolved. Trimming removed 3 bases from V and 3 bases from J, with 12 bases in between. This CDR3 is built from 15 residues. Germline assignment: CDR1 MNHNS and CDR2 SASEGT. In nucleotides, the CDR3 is TGTGCCAGCAGTGACCGAACCTATTTCAATCAGCCCCAGCATTTT. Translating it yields CASSDRTYFNQPQHF.

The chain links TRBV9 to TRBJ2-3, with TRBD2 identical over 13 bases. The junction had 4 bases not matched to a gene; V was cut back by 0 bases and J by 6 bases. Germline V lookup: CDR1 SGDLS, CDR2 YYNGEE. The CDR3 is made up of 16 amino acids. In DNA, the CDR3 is TGTGCCAGCAGCGTAGGGACTAGCGGGAGTTTGGATACGCAGTATTTT. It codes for CASSVGTSGSLDTQYF.

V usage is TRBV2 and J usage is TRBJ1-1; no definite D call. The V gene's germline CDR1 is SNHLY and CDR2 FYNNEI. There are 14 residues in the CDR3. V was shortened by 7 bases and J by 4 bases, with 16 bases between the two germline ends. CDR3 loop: CASTPQALTTEAFF. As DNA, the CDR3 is TGTGCCAGCACCCCCCAGGCATTAACCACTGAAGCTTTCTTT. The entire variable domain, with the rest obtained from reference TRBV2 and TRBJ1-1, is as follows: EPEVTQTPSHQVTQMGQEVILRCVPISNHLYFYWYRQILGQKVEFLVSFYNNEISEKSEIFDDQFSVERPDGSNFTLKIRSTKLEDSAMYFCASTPQALTTEAFFGQGTRLTVV.

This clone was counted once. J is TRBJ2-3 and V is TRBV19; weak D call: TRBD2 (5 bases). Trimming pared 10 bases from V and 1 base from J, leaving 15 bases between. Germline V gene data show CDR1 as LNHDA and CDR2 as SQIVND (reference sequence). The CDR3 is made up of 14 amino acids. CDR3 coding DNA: TGTGCCACCTCAGCGGAGTGGGGCACAGATACGCAGTATTTT. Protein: CATSAEWGTDTQYF.

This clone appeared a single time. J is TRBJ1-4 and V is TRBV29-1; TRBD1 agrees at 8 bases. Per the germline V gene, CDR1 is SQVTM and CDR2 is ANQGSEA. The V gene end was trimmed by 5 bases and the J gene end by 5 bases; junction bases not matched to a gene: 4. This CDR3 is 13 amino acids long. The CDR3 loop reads CSVSGTGNEKLFF. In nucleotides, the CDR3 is TGCAGCGTTTCCGGGACAGGAAATGAAAAACTGTTTTTT.

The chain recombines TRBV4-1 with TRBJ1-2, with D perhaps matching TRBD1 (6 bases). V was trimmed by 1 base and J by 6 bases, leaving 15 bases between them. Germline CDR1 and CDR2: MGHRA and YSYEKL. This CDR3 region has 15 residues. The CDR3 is CASSQVDRFSDGYTF. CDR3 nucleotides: TGCGCCAGCAGCCAAGTAGACAGGTTCAGCGATGGCTACACCTTC.

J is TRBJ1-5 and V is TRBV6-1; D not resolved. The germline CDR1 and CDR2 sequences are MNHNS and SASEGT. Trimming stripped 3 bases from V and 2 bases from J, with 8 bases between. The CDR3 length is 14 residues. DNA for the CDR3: TGTGCCAGCAGTGAGGCGACTCGCAATCAGCCCCAGCATTTT. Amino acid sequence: CASSEATRNQPQHF.

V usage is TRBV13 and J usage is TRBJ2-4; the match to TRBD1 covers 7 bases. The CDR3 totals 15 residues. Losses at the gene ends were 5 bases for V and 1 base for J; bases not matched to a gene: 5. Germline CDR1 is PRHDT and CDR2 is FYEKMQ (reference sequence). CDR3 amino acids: CASSDRDSAKNIQYF. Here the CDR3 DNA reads TGTGCCAGCAGCGACCGGGACAGCGCCAAAAACATTCAGTACTTC.

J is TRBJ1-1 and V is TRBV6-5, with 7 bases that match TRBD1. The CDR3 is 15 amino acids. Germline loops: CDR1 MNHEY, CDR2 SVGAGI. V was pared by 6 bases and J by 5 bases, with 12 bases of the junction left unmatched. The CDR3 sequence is CASSLGIQGRTEAFF. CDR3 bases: TGTGCCAGCAGCCTTGGAATACAGGGGCGGACTGAAGCTTTCTTT.

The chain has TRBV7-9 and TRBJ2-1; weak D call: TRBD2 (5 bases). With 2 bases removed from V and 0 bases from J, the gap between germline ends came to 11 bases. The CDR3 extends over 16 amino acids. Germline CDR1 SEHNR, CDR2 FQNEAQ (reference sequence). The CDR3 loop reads CASSLRTLSSYNEQFF. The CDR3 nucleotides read TGTGCCAGCAGCTTAAGGACTCTCAGCTCCTACAATGAGCAGTTCTTC.

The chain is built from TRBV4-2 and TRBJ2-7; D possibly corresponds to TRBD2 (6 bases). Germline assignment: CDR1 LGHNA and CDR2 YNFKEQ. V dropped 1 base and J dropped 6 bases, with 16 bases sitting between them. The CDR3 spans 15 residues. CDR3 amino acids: CASSQVSGERREQYF. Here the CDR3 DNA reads TGTGCCAGCAGCCAAGTTTCGGGAGAACGACGCGAGCAGTACTTC.

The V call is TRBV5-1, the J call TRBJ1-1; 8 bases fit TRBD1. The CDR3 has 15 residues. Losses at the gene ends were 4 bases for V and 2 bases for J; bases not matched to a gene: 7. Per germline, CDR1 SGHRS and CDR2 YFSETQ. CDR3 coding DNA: TGCGCCAGCAGCCAACAGGGGGGTGAAAACACTGAAGCTTTCTTT. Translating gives CASSQQGGENTEAFF.

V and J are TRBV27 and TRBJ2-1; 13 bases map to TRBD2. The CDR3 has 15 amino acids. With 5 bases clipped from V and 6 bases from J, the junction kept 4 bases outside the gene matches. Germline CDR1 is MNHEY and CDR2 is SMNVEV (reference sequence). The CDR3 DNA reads TGTGCCAGCAGTCCCGGGACTAGCGGGACCAATGAGCAGTTCTTC. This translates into CASSPGTSGTNEQFF.

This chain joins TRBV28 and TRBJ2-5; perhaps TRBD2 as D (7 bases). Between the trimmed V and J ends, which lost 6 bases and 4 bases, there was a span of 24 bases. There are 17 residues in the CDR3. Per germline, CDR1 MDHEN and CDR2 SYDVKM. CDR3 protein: CASSSRGGAGIRETQYF. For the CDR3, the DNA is TGTGCCAGCAGCTCTCGAGGGGGGGCGGGAATACGAGAGACCCAGTACTTC.

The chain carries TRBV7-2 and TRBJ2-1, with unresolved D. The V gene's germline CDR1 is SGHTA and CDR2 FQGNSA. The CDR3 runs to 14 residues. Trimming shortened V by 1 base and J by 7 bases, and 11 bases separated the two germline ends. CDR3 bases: TGTGCCAGCAGCTTAGATAGTAGCTTAAATGAGCAGTTCTTC. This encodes CASSLDSSLNEQFF.

The CDR3 nucleotides are TGTGCCAGCAGTACCAGGAGGGGAGATCAAGAGACCCAGTACTTC. Amino acid sequence: CASSTRRGDQETQYF. The genes are TRBV28 and TRBJ2-5; D might be TRBD2 (6 bases). Trimming stripped 5 bases from V and 2 bases from J, with 15 bases between. The CDR3 spans 15 residues. Germline loops: CDR1 MDHEN, CDR2 SYDVKM. The whole variable domain, filled in from reference TRBV28 and TRBJ2-5, reads DVKVTQSSRYLVKRTGEKVFLECVQDMDHENMFWYRQDPGLGLRLIYFSYDVKMKEKGDIPEGYSVSREKKERFSLILESASTNQTSMYLCASSTRRGDQETQYFGPGTRLLVL.

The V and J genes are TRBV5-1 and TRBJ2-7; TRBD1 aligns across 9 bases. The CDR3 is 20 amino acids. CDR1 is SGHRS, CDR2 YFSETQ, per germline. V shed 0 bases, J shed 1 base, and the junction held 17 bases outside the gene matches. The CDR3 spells CASSLGTGGAGYSGSYEQYF. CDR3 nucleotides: TGCGCCAGCAGCTTGGGCACAGGGGGCGCGGGTTATTCAGGGTCCTACGAGCAGTACTTC. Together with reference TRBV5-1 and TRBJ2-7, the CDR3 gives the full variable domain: KAGVTQTPRYLIKTRGQQVTLSCSPISGHRSVSWYQQTPGQGLQFLFEYFSETQRNKGNFPGRFSGRQFSNSRSEMNVSTLELGDSALYLCASSLGTGGAGYSGSYEQYFGPGTRLTVT.

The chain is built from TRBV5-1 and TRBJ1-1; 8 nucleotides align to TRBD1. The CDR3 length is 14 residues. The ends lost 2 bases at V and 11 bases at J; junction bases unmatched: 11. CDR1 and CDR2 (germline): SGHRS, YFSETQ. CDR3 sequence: CASSLGQGPTGAFF. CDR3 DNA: TGCGCCAGCAGCTTAGGACAGGGCCCCACGGGGGCTTTCTTT.

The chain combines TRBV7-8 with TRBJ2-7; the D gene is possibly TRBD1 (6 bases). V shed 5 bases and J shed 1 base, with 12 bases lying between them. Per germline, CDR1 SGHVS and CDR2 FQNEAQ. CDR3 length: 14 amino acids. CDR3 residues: CASSLPDSSYEQYF. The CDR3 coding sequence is TGTGCCAGCAGCCTTCCGGACAGTTCCTACGAGCAGTACTTC.

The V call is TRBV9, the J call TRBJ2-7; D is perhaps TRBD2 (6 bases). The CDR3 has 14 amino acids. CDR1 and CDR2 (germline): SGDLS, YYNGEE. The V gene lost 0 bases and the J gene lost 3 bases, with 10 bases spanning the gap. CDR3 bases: TGTGCCAGCAGCGTAGCGGAGGGCCACTACGAGCAGTACTTC. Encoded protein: CASSVAEGHYEQYF.

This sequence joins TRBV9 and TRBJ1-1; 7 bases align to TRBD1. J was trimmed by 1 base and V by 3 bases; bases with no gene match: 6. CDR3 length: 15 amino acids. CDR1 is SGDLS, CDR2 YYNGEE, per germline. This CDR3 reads CASSADGQANTEAFF. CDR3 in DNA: TGTGCCAGCAGCGCGGATGGACAGGCGAACACTGAAGCTTTCTTT. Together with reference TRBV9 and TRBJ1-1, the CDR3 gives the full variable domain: DSGVTQTPKHLITATGQRVTLRCSPRSGDLSVYWYQQSLDQGLQFLIQYYNGEERAKGNILERFSAQQFPDLHSELNLSSLELGDSALYFCASSADGQANTEAFFGQGTRLTVV.

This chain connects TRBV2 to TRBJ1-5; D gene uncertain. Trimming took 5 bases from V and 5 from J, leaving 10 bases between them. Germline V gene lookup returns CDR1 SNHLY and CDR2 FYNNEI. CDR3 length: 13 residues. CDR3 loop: CASSSGDYQPQHF. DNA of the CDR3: TGTGCCAGCAGTTCTGGCGACTATCAGCCCCAGCATTTT.